This T cell receptor beta chain was documented in a study of identical twins. TCRdb re-called the 5' RACE reads through MiXCR, storing one row per CDR3 protein. The table includes 1.5 million to 2 million distinct CDR3 sequences, under 35% detected once. With regard to this clonotype: What it recognizes is unknown.

Study findings and constraints: Within monozygotic twins, out-of-frame TCR alpha sharing was underestimated by the models. Invariant cells of the MAIT and iNKT types might have partly distorted the zero-insertion analyses. Beta out-of-frame sequences showed weaker excess twin sharing. Out-of-frame alpha sequences that twins shared showed excess low generation probability.

V gave up 5 bases and J gave up 2 bases, with 15 bases separating them. This CDR3 region has 15 residues. Per the germline V gene, CDR1 is LNHDA and CDR2 is SQIVND (reference sequence). V and J are TRBV19 and TRBJ2-5; D possibly matches TRBD1 or TRBD2 (5 bases each). Specimen: cord blood. The TCR sequence derives from a newborn girl in good health. The CDR3 coding sequence is TGTGCCAGTAGTTCCTGGGACGGACCACAAGAGACCCAGTACTTC. It yields the protein CASSSWDGPQETQYF. Variable domain in full (rest from reference TRBV19 and TRBJ2-5): DGGITQSPKYLFRKEGQNVTLSCEQNLNHDAMYWYRQDPGQGLRLIYYSQIVNDFQKGDIAEGYSVSREKKESFPLTVTSAQKNPTAFYLCASSSWDGPQETQYFGPGTRLLVL.